This T cell receptor (beta chain) stems from a study of blood T cells in healthy people across ages. Study observations and caveats: CMV status of donors was unknown, possibly confounding expanded clonotype changes.

Sample-barcoded 5' priming and a J-beta primer mix drove a second PCR of about 6 to 12 cycles. TCRdb used MiXCR to reprocess the 5' RACE reads, holding one entry per CDR3 protein. Seen here are approximately 800,000 distinct CDR3 sequences, 25% observed once, and the top ten hold approximately 3.7%. Trimming removed 7 bases at V and 1 base at J, with 16 bases between. This CDR3 is 15 amino acids long. The germline V gene has CDR1 MNHNY and CDR2 SVGAGI (reference sequence). A word on this clonotype: The target antigen is unknown.

This sample also appeared in a second study, on T cells of mothers and their children.

The sequence derives from a boy aged 5-17 years in good health. J is TRBJ1-1 and V is TRBV6-6; D possibly corresponds to TRBD1 (6 bases). Material for sequencing was blood. The DNA of the CDR3 is TGTGCCAGCACAGCCACCGGGACAACGAACACTGAAGCTTTCTTT. This sequence encodes CASTATGTTNTEAFF.